This TCR beta chain was sequenced in a study of human T cells and chemical hapten exposure. The CDR3 spans 12 residues. TCRdb reanalysed the RACE reads using MiXCR and keeps one entry per CDR3 protein. The sample yields about 120,000 distinct CDR3 sequences, 9% to 14% seen once. Indicated time point: patch test 1, 2 weeks after DPC sensitization. Documented treatment: therapeutic diphenylcyclopropenone sensitization with weekly scalp DPC. This sequence was found in a woman aged 50 to 65 with alopecia areata. Some clones in this sample may be carry-over from other donors' samples. The rearrangement uses TRBV12-2 and TRBJ2-1; TRBD2 is taken as the D call from the table, unchecked against the DNA. TRBV12-2 has pseudogene status. This specimen was whole blood, taken in connection with sensitization to the hapten diphenylcyclopropenone (DPC). The CDR3 nucleotides are TGTGCAAGTCGCCCCTCGGGGAATGAGCAGTTCTTC. Protein product: CASRPSGNEQFF.